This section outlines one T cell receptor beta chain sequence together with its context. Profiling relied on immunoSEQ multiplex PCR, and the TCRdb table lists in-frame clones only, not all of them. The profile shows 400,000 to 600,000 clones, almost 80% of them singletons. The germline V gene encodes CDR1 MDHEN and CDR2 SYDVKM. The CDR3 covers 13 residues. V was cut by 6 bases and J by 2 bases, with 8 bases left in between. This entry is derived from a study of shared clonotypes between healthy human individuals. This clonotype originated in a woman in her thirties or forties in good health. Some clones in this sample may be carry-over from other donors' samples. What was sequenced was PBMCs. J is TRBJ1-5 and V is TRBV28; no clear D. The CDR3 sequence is CASRGTGNQPQHF. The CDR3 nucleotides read TGTGCCAGCAGGGGAACAGGCAATCAGCCCCAGCATTTT.